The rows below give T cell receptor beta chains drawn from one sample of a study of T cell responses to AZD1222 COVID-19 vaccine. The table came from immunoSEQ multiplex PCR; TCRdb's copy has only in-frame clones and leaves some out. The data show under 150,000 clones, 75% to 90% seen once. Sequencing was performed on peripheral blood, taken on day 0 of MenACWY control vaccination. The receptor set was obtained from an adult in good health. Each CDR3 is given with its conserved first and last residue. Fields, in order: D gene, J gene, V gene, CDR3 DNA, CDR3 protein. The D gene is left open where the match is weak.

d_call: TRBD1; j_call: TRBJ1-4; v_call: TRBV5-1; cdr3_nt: TGCGCCAGCAGCGTGACGGACAGGAATAATGAAAAACTGTTTTTT; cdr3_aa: CASSVTDRNNEKLFF
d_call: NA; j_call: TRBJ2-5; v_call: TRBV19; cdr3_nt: TGTGCCAGTAGTATAGTCGGGAGAATGGGGACCCAGTACTTC; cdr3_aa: CASSIVGRMGTQYF
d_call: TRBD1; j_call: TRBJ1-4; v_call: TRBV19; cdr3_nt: TGTGCCAGTAGTGCCTGGACAGGGGCTGATGAAAAACTGTTTTTT; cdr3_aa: CASSAWTGADEKLFF
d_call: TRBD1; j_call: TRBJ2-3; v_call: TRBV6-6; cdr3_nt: TGTGCCAGCAGCCCCCGACAGGGTTCCTATGCAGATACGCAGTATTTT; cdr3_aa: CASSPRQGSYADTQYF
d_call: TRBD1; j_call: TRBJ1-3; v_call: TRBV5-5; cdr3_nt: TGTGCCAGCAGCCTGGGGGACAGGATATTATCTTCCGGAAACACCATATATTTT; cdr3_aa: CASSLGDRILSSGNTIYF
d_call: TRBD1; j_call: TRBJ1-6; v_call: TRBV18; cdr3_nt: TGTGCCAGCTCACCGGGACAGGGGAATAATTCACCCCTCCACTTT; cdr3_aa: CASSPGQGNNSPLHF
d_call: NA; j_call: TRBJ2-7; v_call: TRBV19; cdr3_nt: TGTGCCAGTTCTAGATCCGAAAGCTACGAGCAGTACTTC; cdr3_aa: CASSRSESYEQYF
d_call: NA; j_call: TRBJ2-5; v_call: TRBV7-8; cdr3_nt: TGTGCCAGCAGCTCCAGTCGCGTCTTAGAGACCCAGTACTTC; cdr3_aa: CASSSSRVLETQYF
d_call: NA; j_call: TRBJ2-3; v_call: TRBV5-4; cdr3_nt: TGTGCCAGCACCATTGACAGGCGGAGCACAGATACGCAGTATTTT; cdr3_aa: CASTIDRRSTDTQYF
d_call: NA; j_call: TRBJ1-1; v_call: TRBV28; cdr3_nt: TGTGCCACCGAGACAGGTCCATACACTGAAGCTTTCTTT; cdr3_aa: CATETGPYTEAFF
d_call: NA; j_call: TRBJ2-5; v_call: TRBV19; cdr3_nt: TGTGCCAGTAGAGACACGCAAGAGACCCAGTACTTC; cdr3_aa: CASRDTQETQYF
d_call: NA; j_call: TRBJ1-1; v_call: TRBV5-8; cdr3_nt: TGTGCCAGCAGCCCCCGGGGGTCCACTGAAGCTTTCTTT; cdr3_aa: CASSPRGSTEAFF
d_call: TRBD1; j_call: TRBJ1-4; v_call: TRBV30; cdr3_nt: TGTGCCTGGACCCGGGACAGGGGAAGGTTTAATGAAAAACTGTTTTTT; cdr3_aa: CAWTRDRGRFNEKLFF
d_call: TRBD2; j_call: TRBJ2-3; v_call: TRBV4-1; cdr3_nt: TGCGCCAGCAGCCAAGGACCAGGGCCTAGCGGGGACACAGATACGCAGTATTTT; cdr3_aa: CASSQGPGPSGDTDTQYF
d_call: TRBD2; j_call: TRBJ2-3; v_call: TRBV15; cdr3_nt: TGTGCCACCAGCAGAGTCCGGGGGGATGGTACGCAGTATTTT; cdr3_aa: CATSRVRGDGTQYF
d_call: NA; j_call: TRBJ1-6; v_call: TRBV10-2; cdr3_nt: TGCGCCAGCTCCTCACCCGAGAATTCACCCCTCCACTTT; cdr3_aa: CASSSPENSPLHF